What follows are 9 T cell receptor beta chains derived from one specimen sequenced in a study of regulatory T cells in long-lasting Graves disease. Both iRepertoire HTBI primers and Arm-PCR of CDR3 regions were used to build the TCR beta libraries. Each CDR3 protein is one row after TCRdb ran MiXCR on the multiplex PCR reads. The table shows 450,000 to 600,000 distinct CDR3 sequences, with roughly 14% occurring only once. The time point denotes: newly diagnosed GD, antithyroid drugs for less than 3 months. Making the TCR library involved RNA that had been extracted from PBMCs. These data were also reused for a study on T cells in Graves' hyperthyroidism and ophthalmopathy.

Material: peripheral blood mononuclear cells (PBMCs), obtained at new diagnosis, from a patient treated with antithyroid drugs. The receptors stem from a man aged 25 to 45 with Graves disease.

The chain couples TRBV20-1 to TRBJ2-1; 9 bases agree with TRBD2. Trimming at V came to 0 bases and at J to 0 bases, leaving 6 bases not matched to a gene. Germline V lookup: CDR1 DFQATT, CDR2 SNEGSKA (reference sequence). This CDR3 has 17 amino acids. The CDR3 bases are TGCAGTGCTAGAGATGGCAGCGGGAGGCCCTCCTACAATGAGCAGTTCTTC. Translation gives CSARDGSGRPSYNEQFF.

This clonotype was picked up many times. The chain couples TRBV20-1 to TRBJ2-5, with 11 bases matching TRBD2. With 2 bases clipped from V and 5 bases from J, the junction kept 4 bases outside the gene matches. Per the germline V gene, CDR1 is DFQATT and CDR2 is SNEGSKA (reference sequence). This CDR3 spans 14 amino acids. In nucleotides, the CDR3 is TGCAGTGCTAGAAATAGCGGGGGGGCGGAGACCCAGTACTTC. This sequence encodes CSARNSGGAETQYF.

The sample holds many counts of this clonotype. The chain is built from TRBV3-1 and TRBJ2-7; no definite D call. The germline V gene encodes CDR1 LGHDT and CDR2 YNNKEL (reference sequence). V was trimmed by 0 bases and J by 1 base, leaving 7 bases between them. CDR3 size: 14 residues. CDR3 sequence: CASSQDKGSYEQYF. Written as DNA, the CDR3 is TGTGCCAGCAGCCAAGACAAGGGTTCCTACGAGCAGTACTTC.

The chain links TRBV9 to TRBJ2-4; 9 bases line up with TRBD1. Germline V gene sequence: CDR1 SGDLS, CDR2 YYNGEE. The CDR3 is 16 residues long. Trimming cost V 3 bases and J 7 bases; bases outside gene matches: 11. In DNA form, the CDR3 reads TGTGCCAGCAGCGAGGTGATGGGACAGGGAAGGAACATTCAGTACTTC. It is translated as CASSEVMGQGRNIQYF.

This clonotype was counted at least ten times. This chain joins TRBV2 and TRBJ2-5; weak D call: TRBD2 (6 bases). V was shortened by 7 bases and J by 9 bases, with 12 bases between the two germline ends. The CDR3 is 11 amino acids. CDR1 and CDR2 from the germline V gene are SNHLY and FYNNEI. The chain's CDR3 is CASKASEAQYF. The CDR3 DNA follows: TGTGCCAGCAAGGCTAGCGAGGCCCAGTACTTC.

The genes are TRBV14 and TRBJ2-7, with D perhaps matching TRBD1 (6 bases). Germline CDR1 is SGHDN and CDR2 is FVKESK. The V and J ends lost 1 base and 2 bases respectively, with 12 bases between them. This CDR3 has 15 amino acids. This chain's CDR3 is CASSQGWGPTYEQYF. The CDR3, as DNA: TGTGCCAGCAGCCAAGGGTGGGGGCCGACCTACGAGCAGTACTTC.

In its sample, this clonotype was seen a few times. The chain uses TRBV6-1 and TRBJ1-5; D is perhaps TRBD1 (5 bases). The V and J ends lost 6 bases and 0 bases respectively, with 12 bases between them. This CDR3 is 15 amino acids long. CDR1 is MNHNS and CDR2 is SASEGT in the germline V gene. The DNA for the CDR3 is TGTGCCAGCAGCGTGACAGACCCTAGCAATCAGCCCCAGCATTTT. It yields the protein CASSVTDPSNQPQHF.

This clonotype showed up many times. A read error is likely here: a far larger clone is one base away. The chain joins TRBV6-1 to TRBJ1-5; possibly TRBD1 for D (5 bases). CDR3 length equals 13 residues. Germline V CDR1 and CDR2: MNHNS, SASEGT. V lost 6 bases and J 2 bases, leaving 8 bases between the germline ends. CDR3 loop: CASRVQGNQPQHF. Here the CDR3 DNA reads TGTGCCAGCAGGGTACAGGGCAATCAGCCCCAGCATTTT.

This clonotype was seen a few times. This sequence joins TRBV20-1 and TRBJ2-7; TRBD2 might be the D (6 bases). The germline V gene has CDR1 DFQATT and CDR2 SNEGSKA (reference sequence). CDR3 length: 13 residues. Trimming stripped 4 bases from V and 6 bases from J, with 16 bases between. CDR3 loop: CSATSGRGLEQYF. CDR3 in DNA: TGCAGTGCTACCTCCGGGAGAGGACTCGAGCAGTACTTC.